This T cell receptor beta chain was recovered during a study of cytomegalovirus exposure and HLA in healthy donors. Study-wide points: A highly shared variant cluster was judged a likely technical artifact.

The CDR3 is 15 amino acids. Germline-derived CDR1 and CDR2 are SGHNT and YYREEE (reference sequence). J was trimmed by 2 bases and V by 3 bases; bases with no gene match: 5. Details on this clone: What it binds is unknown.

PCR involved 60 Vbeta and 13 Jbeta primers. Clones were sequenced by immunoSEQ multiplex PCR, and TCRdb holds only the in-frame ones, with some missing. This table has about 150,000 clones, nearly 80% appearing once. The TCR originated in a woman aged 40 to 55 in good health and CMV-seronegative. The rearrangement joins TRBV5-4 to TRBJ2-3; TRBD2 matches at 8 bases. Sequenced: PBMCs. The CDR3 DNA is TGTGCCAGCAGCTCGGGACTAGAACTCACAGATACGCAGTATTTT. Its protein product is CASSSGLELTDTQYF.